The sequence of this TCR beta chain was determined in a study of response to subunit inactivated influenza vaccine. One entry per CDR3 protein, called by TCRdb with MiXCR from the RT-PCR reads. Of hundreds of thousands of distinct CDR3 sequences detected, 11% to 15% appear once; the ten largest clones hold 6% to 8%. For this clonotype: Antigen unknown.

The germline CDR1 and CDR2 sequences are SGHRS and YFSETQ. Trimming took 9 bases from V and 5 from J, leaving 17 bases between them. The CDR3 sequence is 13 residues long. Study-level findings and limits: Seasonal influenza vaccination, on each occasion, was suggested by the authors to recruit few new T cells.

The chain has TRBV5-1 and TRBJ2-5; weak D call: TRBD1 (5 bases). The sample consisted of PBMCs from blood, taken less than 15 days before vaccination. This receptor was identified in a man in his fifties who received an inactivated influenza vaccine. The CDR3, as DNA: TGCGCCACCGGCCAGGGAACGGAGGAGACCCAGTACTTC. Translated: CATGQGTEETQYF.